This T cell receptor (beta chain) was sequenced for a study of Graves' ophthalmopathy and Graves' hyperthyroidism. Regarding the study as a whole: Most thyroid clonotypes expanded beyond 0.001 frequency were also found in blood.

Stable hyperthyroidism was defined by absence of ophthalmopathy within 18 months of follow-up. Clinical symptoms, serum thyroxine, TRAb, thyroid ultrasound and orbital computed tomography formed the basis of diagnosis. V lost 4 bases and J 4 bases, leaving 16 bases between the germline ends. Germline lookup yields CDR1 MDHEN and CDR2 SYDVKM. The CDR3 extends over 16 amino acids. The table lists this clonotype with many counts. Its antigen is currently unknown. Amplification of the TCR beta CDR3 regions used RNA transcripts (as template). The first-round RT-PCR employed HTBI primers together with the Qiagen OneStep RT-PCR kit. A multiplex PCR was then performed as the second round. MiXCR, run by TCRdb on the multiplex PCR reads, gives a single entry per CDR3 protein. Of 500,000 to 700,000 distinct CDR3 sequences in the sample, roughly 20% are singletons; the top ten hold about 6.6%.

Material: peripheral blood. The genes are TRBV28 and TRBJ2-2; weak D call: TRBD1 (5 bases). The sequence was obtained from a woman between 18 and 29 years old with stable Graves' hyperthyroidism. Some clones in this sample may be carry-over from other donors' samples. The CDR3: CASSSVGERGTGELFF. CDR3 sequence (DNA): TGTGCCAGCAGTTCGGTAGGGGAAAGGGGCACCGGGGAGCTGTTTTTT.